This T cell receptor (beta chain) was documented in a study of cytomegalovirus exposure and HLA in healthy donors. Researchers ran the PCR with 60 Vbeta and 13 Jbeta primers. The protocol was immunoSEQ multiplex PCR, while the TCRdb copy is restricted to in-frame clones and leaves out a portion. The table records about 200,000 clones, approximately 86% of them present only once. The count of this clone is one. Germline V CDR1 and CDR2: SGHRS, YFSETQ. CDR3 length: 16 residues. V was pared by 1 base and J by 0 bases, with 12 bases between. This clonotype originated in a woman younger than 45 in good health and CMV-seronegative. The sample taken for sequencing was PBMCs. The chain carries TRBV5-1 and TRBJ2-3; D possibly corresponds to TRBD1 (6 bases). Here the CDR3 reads CASSLRDRMSTDTQYF. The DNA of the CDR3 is TGCGCCAGCAGCTTGCGAGACAGGATGAGCACAGATACGCAGTATTTT.